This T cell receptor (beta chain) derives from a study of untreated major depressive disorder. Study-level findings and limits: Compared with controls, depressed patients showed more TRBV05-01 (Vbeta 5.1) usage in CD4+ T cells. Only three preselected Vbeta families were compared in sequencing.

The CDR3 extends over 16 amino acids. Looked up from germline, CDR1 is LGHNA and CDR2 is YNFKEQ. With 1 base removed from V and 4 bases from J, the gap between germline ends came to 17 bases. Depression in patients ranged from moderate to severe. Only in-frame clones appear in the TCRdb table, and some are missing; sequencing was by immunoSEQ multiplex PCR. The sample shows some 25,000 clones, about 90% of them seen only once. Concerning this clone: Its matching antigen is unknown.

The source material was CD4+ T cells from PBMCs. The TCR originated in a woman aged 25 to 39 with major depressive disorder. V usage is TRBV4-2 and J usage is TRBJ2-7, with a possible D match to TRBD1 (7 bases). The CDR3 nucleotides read TGTGCCAGCAGCCAAGGATTAGACAGGGCGGGATACGAGCAGTACTTC. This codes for CASSQGLDRAGYEQYF.